This TCR beta chain was captured by sequencing in a study of cytomegalovirus exposure and HLA in healthy donors. The CDR3 runs 15 residues. CDR1 and CDR2 (germline): SGHVS, FQNEAQ. The V segment lost 4 bases and the J segment 0 bases; nucleotides outside the gene matches: 5. The PCR employed 60 Vbeta primers together with 13 Jbeta primers. Measured with immunoSEQ multiplex PCR; TCRdb has only the in-frame clones, and not every one. The sample has approximately 190,000 clones, around 78% seen once; the top ten hold around an eighth. This receptor was identified in a woman in her twenties or thirties in good health and CMV-seropositive. The chain employs TRBV7-8 and TRBJ2-7; 8 positions match TRBD1. Source material: PBMCs. The CDR3 sequence is CASSSRQGSSYEQYF. The CDR3 DNA is TGTGCCAGCAGCTCCCGACAGGGGTCCTCCTACGAGCAGTACTTC.